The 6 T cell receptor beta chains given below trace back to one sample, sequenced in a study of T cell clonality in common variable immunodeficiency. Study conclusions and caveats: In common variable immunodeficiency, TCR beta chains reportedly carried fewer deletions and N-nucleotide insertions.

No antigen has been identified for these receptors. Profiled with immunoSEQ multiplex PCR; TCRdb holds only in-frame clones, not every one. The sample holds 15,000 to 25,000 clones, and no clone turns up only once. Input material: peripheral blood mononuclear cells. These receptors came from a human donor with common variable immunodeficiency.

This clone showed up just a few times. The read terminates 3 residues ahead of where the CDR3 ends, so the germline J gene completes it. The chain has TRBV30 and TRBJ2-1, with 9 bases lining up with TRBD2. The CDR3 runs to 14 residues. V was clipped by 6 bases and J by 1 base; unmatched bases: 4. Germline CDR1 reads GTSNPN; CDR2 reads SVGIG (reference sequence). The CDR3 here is CACDSGRSYNEQFF. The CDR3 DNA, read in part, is TGTGCCTGTGATAGCGGGAGATCCTACAATGAG.

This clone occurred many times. CDR3 in amino acids: CASSLDGTALYEQYF. The sequenced CDR3 bases are TGCGCCAGCAGCTTGGACGGGACAGCCTTATACGAG. This rearrangement joins TRBV5-1 to TRBJ2-7, with 7 bases aligning to TRBD1. The CDR3 extends 3 residues past the end of the read, so its final part is completed from the germline J gene. J was trimmed by 4 bases and V by 0 bases; bases with no gene match: 7. This CDR3 spans 15 amino acids. The germline V gene encodes CDR1 SGHRS and CDR2 YFSETQ.

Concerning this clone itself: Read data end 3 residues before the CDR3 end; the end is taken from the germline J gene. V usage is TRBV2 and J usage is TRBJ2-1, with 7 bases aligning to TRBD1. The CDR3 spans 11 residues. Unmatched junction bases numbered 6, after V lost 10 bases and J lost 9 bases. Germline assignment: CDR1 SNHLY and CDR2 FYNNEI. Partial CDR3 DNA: TGTGCCATAGGGACAGTAGGTGAG. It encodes CAIGTVGE. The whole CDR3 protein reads CAIGTVGEQFF.

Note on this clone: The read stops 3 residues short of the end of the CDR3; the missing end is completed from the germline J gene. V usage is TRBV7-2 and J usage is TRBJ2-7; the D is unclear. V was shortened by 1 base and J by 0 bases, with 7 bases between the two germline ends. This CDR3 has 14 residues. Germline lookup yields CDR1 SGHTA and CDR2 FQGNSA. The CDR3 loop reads CASSLVLASYEQYF. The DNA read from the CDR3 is TGTGCCAGCAGCTTAGTTTTAGCCTCCTACGAG.

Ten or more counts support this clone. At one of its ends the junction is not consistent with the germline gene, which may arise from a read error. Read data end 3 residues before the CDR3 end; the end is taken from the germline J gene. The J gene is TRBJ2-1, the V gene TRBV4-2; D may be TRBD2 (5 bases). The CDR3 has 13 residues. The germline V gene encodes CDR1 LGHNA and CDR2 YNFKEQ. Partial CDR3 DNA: TGCGCCAGCAGCCCAGAGGGAGCGGATGAG. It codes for CASSPEGADE. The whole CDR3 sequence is CASSPEGADEQFF.

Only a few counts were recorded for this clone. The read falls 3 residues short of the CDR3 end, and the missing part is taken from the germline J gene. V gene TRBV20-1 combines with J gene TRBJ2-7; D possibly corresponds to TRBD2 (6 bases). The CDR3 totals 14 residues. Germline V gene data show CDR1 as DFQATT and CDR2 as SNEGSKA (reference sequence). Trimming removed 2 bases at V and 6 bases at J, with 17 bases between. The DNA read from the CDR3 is TGCAGTGCTAGACCAAGGGACTTTTTATCCGAG. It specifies CSARPRDFLSE. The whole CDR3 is CSARPRDFLSEQYF.